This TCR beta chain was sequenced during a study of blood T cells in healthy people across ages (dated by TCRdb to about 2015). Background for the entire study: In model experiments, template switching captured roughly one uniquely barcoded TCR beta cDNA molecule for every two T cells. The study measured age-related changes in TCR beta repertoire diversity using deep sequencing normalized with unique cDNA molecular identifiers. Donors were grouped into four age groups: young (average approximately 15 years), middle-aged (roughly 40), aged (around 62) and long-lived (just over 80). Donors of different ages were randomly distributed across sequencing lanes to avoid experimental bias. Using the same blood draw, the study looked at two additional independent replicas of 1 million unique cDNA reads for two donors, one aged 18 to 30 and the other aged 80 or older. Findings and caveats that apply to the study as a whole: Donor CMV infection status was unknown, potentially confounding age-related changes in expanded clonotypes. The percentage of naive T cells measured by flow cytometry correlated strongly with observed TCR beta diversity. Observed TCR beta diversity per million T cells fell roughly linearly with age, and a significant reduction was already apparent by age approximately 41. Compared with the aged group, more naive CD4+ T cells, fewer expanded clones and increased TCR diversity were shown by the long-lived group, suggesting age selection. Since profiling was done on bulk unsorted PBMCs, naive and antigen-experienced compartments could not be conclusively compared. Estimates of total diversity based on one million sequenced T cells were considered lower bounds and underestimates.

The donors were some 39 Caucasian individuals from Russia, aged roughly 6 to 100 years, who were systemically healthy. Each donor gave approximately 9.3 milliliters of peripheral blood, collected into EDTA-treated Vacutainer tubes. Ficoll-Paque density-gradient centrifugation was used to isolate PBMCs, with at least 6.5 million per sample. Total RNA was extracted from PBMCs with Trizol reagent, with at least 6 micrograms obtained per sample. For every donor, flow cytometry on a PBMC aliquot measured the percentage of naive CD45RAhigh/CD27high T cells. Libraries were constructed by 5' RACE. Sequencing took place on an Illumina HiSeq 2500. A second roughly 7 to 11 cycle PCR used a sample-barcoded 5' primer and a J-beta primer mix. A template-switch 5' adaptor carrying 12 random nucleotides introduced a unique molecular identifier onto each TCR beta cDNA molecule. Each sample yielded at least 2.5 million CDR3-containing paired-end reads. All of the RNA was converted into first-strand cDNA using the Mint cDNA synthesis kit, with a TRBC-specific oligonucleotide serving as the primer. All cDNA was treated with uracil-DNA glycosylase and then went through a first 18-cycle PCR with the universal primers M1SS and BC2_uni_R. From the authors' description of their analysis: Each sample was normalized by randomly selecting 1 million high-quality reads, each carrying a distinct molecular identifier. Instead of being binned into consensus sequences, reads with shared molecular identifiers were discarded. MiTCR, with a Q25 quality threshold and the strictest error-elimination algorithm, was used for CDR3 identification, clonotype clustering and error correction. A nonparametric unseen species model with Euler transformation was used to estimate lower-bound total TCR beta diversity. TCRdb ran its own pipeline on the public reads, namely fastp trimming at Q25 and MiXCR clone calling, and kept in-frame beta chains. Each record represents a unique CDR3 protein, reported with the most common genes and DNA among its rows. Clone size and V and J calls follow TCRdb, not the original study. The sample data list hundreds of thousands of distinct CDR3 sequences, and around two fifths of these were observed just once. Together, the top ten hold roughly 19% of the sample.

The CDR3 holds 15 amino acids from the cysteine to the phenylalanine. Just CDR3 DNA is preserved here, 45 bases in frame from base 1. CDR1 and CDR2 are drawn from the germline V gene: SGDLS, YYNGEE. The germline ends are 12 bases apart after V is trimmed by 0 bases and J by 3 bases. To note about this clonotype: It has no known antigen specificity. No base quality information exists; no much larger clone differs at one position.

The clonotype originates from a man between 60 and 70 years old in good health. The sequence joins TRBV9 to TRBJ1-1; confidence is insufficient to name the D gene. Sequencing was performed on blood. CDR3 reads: CASSVARGWDTEAFF. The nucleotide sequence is TGTGCCAGCAGCGTAGCTCGGGGTTGGGACACTGAAGCTTTCTTT.